The TCR beta chain under discussion was sequenced for a study of T-cell reconstitution after alpha-beta-depleted transplantation in children. CDR1 and CDR2 (germline): LGHDT, YNNKEL (reference sequence). There are 15 residues in the CDR3. The V gene lost 1 base and the J gene lost 4 bases, with 11 bases spanning the gap. Study-wide results and caveats: Day-60 TCRbeta diversity that was high in some patients was derived from surviving recipient T cells and thymic progenitors. It was reported that alpha-beta T cells came from several hundred expanded graft clones (about two months after transplant). It was newly produced T cells that mostly accounted for T-cell counts and diversity one year after transplant.

TCRbeta library preparation incorporated unique molecular identifiers. TCRdb re-derived calls from the PCR reads in MiXCR, one entry per CDR3 protein. The table has about 300,000 distinct CDR3 sequences, 7.5% to 9% seen once. As for this clonotype: The antigen is undetermined.

This TCR was sampled from a female patient aged 2-9 years who had a stem cell transplant for Fanconi anemia, so the T cells may come from the graft donor. The sample here was peripheral blood, taken 360 days after TCRalphabeta/CD19-depleted stem cell transplant. The chain carries TRBV3-1 and TRBJ1-5, with D unclear. CDR3 in DNA: TGTGCCAGCAGCCAAGGGGAGCTAGCTAATCAGCCCCAGCATTTT. It encodes CASSQGELANQPQHF.